Presented here are 14 T cell receptor beta chains from one specimen sequenced in a study of blood T cell repertoires in COVID-19. TCRdb's copy holds only in-frame clones and misses some; the assay was immunoSEQ multiplex PCR. The sample holds approximately 270,000 clones, approximately 90% seen once. The sequenced material came from PBMCs or T cells enriched from blood (not recorded which). All receptors derive from a man aged 35 to 55 who had been exposed to COVID-19.

The chain employs TRBV6-5 and TRBJ1-2, with unresolved D. Germline V gene data show CDR1 as MNHEY and CDR2 as SVGAGI. This CDR3 is built from 16 residues. V lost 0 bases and J 4 bases, leaving 15 bases between the germline ends. The CDR3 loop reads CASSYSGSRLSYGYTF. In DNA, the CDR3 is TGTGCCAGCAGTTACTCAGGCAGCCGACTATCCTATGGCTACACCTTC.

The rearrangement uses TRBV11-2 and TRBJ2-1; D is ambiguous. Trimming shortened V by 0 bases and J by 10 bases, and 7 bases separated the two germline ends. The CDR3 has 12 amino acids. In germline, CDR1 is SGHAT, CDR2 FQNNGV. The CDR3 coding sequence is TGTGCCAGCAGCTTAGAGGTGAGGGAGCAGTTCTTC. Residues: CASSLEVREQFF.

The CDR3 loop reads CASSSGTYEQYF. The CDR3 DNA reads as TGTGCCAGCAGCTCGGGAACCTACGAGCAGTACTTC. The V gene is TRBV4-2, the J gene TRBJ2-7; the D gene is possibly TRBD2 (5 bases). CDR1 is LGHNA and CDR2 is YNFKEQ in the germline V gene. The V end was cut by 5 bases, the J end by 2 bases, with 7 bases between. This CDR3 is built from 12 residues.

The chain links TRBV29-1 to TRBJ1-1; 7 bases fit TRBD1. Germline V lookup: CDR1 SQVTM, CDR2 ANQGSEA. The V segment lost 4 bases and the J segment 3 bases; nucleotides outside the gene matches: 5. There are 13 residues in the CDR3. The CDR3 reads CSVVRGLDTEAFF. Here the CDR3 DNA reads TGCAGCGTTGTTAGGGGGCTAGACACTGAAGCTTTCTTT.

The gene calls are TRBV2 and TRBJ2-3; 9 nucleotides match TRBD1. V lost 7 bases and J lost 6; bases outside the gene matches: 5. This CDR3 spans 13 amino acids. Germline CDR1 is SNHLY and CDR2 is FYNNEI. CDR3 DNA: TGTGCCAGCAAACGGGACAGGGATGATACGCAGTATTTT. As protein: CASKRDRDDTQYF.

This chain joins TRBV6-5 and TRBJ2-3; 8 nucleotides match TRBD1. The germline V gene has CDR1 MNHEY and CDR2 SVGAGI. With V trimmed by 8 bases and J by 3 bases, 4 bases remained unmatched. This CDR3 spans 13 amino acids. This chain's CDR3 is CASLWTGTDTQYF. The CDR3 nucleotides are TGTGCCAGCCTCTGGACAGGGACAGATACGCAGTATTTT.

This chain joins TRBV11-3 and TRBJ2-6; TRBD2 aligns across 7 bases. Germline-derived CDR1 and CDR2 are SGHNT and YENEEA. V shed 1 base and J 4 bases; nucleotides not matched to a gene: 13. This CDR3 comprises 19 residues. The DNA of the CDR3 is TGTGCCAGCAGCTTAGGTTCGGGGAGGGAATTTAGGGGGGCCAACGTCCTGACTTTC. Residues: CASSLGSGREFRGANVLTF. The full variable domain, rest sourced from reference TRBV11-3 and TRBJ2-6, is EAGVVQSPRYKIIEKKQPVAFWCNPISGHNTLYWYLQNLGQGPELLIRYENEEAVDDSQLPKDRFSAERLKGVDSTLKIQPAELGDSAVYLCASSLGSGREFRGANVLTFGAGSRLTVL.

V is TRBV7-7 and J is TRBJ1-3, with a weak D call TRBD1 (6 bases). Germline loops: CDR1 SSHAT, CDR2 FNYEAQ (reference sequence). V was shortened by 5 bases and J by 4 bases, with 15 bases between the two germline ends. The CDR3 totals 15 residues. CDR3 coding DNA: TGTGCCAGCAGCCAGGACAGTGCAGCCGGAAACACCATATATTTT. Its protein product is CASSQDSAAGNTIYF. Combining the CDR3 with reference TRBV7-7 and TRBJ1-3 gives the whole variable domain GAGVSQSPRYKVTKRGQDVTLRCDPISSHATLYWYQQALGQGPEFLTYFNYEAQPDKSGLPSDRFSAERPEGSISTLTIQRTEQRDSAMYRCASSQDSAAGNTIYFGEGSWLTVV.

The count of this clone is one. The genes are TRBV12-3 or TRBV12-4 and TRBJ2-1, with D perhaps matching TRBD2 (6 bases). The CDR3 extends over 12 amino acids. With 4 bases removed from V and 10 bases from J, the gap between germline ends came to 11 bases. The CDR3 reads CASSSEGGEQFF. The CDR3 nucleotides are TGTGCCAGCAGTTCGGAGGGAGGCGAGCAGTTCTTC.

This chain connects TRBV6-5 to TRBJ1-1; 9 bases are a match to TRBD1. Trimming at V came to 8 bases and at J to 5 bases, leaving 6 bases not matched to a gene. The germline V gene has CDR1 MNHEY and CDR2 SVGAGI. This CDR3 spans 13 amino acids. The CDR3 sequence: CASPGTGRTEAFF. The DNA for the CDR3 is TGTGCCAGCCCCGGGACAGGGAGGACTGAAGCTTTCTTT.

The chain carries TRBV10-1 and TRBJ2-7; D is ambiguous. The CDR3 spans 24 residues. Germline-derived CDR1 and CDR2 are WNHNN and SYGVQD (reference sequence). V was trimmed by 11 bases and J by 4 bases, leaving 51 bases between them. CDR3 in DNA: TGCGCCGGTGAGTACTCGCTAGTCAACCATGATCGTCCAACCCTTCCATTCTCGAGGTACGAGCAGTACTTC. Translated: CAGEYSLVNHDRPTLPFSRYEQYF.

This CDR3 reads CASSFNPRLAESTDTQYF. As DNA, the CDR3 is TGTGCCAGCAGTTTCAATCCCAGACTAGCGGAAAGCACAGATACGCAGTATTTT. This chain links TRBV28 with TRBJ2-3; 9 bases line up with TRBD2. There are 18 residues in the CDR3. Per the germline V gene, CDR1 is MDHEN and CDR2 is SYDVKM. Losses at the gene ends were 3 bases for V and 0 bases for J; bases not matched to a gene: 10.

The chain joins TRBV12-3 or TRBV12-4 to TRBJ1-2; unclear D gene. Between the trimmed V and J ends, which lost 6 bases and 3 bases, there was a span of 5 bases. CDR3 size: 11 residues. CDR3 loop: CASRTYYGYTF. CDR3 bases: TGTGCCAGCAGGACATACTATGGCTACACCTTC.

The V gene is TRBV19, the J gene TRBJ1-1; 12 nucleotides match TRBD1. There are 16 residues in the CDR3. Germline assignment: CDR1 LNHDA and CDR2 SQIVND (reference sequence). The trim removed 6 bases at V and 3 bases at J, leaving 8 bases unmatched. CDR3 coding DNA: TGTGCCAGTAGCATCGGGACAGGGGGCCGGTACACTGAAGCTTTCTTT. This translates into CASSIGTGGRYTEAFF.